The rows below give T cell receptor beta chains drawn from one sample of a study of response to subunit inactivated influenza vaccine. TCRdb reprocessed the RT-PCR reads with MiXCR, giving one entry per CDR3 protein. The table includes about 520,000 distinct CDR3 sequences, about 25% detected once. Sequencing was performed on CD4+ T cells sorted from PBMCs, taken 5 days after vaccination. These receptors came from a man in his forties or fifties who received an inactivated influenza vaccine. Each CDR3 is given with its conserved first and last residue. A D gene is named only where the DNA matches it firmly. Only part of the rows carry a size: once, few, many, or a class if the clone is expanded.

17,.,TRBV24-1,TRBJ2-1,few,TGTGCCACCAGTGCAGGGCGGAATACCCTAGGGGGCAATGAGCAGTTCTTC,CATSAGRNTLGGNEQFF
14,.,TRBV6-1,TRBJ2-5,.,TGTGCCAGCAGAGGAGCAGTCGGCCAAGAGACCCAGTACTTC,CASRGAVGQETQYF
12,.,TRBV7-9,TRBJ2-1,.,TGTGCCAGCAGTACCTCCTACAATGAGCAGTTCTTC,CASSTSYNEQFF
14,.,TRBV12-3/TRBV12-4,TRBJ2-3,.,TGTGCCAGCAGTTCAAACGGGGGTGCAGATACGCAGTATTTT,CASSSNGGADTQYF
13,.,TRBV20-1,TRBJ2-7,.,TGCAGTGCTACTACAGGGAATACCTACGAGCAGTACTTC,CSATTGNTYEQYF
14,TRBD2,TRBV7-9,TRBJ2-1,.,TGTGCCAGCAGCTGGGTCGGGGGGGCCCGGGAGCAGTTCTTC,CASSWVGGAREQFF
12,.,TRBV6-6,TRBJ1-5,.,TGTGCCAGCAGTCAGGGGTGGGGGCCCCAGCATTTT,CASSQGWGPQHF
15,.,TRBV10-3,TRBJ1-2,many,TGTGCCATCAGTGAGTCGCCAGGATATAACTATGGCTACACCTTC,CAISESPGYNYGYTF
13,.,TRBV20-1,TRBJ2-5,.,TGCAGTGCTACCCGGCTAGGGCAAGAGACCCAGTACTTC,CSATRLGQETQYF
17,.,TRBV29-1,TRBJ2-3,.,TGCAGCGTTGAAGATAAGGGAGGAGGGCGGGGCACAGATACGCAGTATTTT,CSVEDKGGGRGTDTQYF
18,.,TRBV5-5,TRBJ2-1,.,TGTGCCAGCAGCTTGCCCCAGGGGGGGGGCTCACCGAACATTGAGCAGTTCTTC,CASSLPQGGGSPNIEQFF
11,.,TRBV20-1,TRBJ1-1,few,TGCAGTGCTAGACGGGGATTTGAAGCTTTCTTT,CSARRGFEAFF
16,TRBD2,TRBV7-2,TRBJ2-1,few,TGTGCCAGCAGCCCACGGGGACTACACTCCTACAATGAGCAGTTCTTC,CASSPRGLHSYNEQFF
16,TRBD2,TRBV6-5,TRBJ2-1,.,TGTGCCAGCAGTTACTCGACTCTAGCGGGAACGGGAGAGCAGTTCTTC,CASSYSTLAGTGEQFF
15,.,TRBV27,TRBJ1-5,.,TGTGCCAGCAGTTTAAAGGGACGTTTGAATCAGCCCCAGCATTTT,CASSLKGRLNQPQHF
17,.,TRBV15,TRBJ2-7,.,TGTGCCACCAGCAGAGATGGGTGGGGGACACCCATCTACGAGCAGTACTTC,CATSRDGWGTPIYEQYF
14,.,TRBV20-1,TRBJ2-1,few,TGCAGTGCTAGGTCTGGCCCCAACAACAATGAGCAGTTCTTC,CSARSGPNNNEQFF
13,.,TRBV20-1,TRBJ1-4,few,TGCAGTGCGGGCGGACGGGGTCATGAAAAACTGTTTTTT,CSAGGRGHEKLFF
13,.,TRBV13,TRBJ2-3,.,TGTGCCAGCAGCTTACTCAACACAGATACGCAGTATTTT,CASSLLNTDTQYF
14,TRBD1,TRBV7-2,TRBJ1-2,few,TGTGCCAGCAGCCCAGGGGGGGACAGCTATGGCTACACCTTC,CASSPGGDSYGYTF
16,TRBD2,TRBV9,TRBJ2-5,few,TGTGCCAGCAGCGTAGGAGCGGGAGGGATACAAGAGACCCAGTACTTC,CASSVGAGGIQETQYF
15,.,TRBV6-5,TRBJ2-6,.,TGTGCCAGCAGTTACTCGAAATATGGGGCCAACGTCCTGACTTTC,CASSYSKYGANVLTF
15,.,TRBV24-1,TRBJ2-3,.,TGTGCCACCAGTGACGGGGGGCCTAGCACAGATACGCAGTATTTT,CATSDGGPSTDTQYF
13,.,TRBV29-1,TRBJ1-1,few,TGCAGCGTTGTGGGAAGGGGTATTGCCGAAGCTTTCTTT,CSVVGRGIAEAFF
14,.,TRBV20-1,TRBJ2-1,.,TGCAGTGCTAGTTATTCGGGCGTATACAATGAGCAGTTCTTC,CSASYSGVYNEQFF
15,.,TRBV14,TRBJ1-1,few,TGTGCCAGCAGCCGCCGAGCGGGCCTTCTCACTGAAGCTTTCTTT,CASSRRAGLLTEAFF
13,.,TRBV16,TRBJ2-5,few,TGTGCCAGCAGCCCCACGGTTGTGGAGACCCAGTACTTC,CASSPTVVETQYF
14,.,TRBV20-1,TRBJ1-4,.,TGCAGTGCTAGAGAAGGACTAGGGTGGGAAAAACTGTTTTTT,CSAREGLGWEKLFF
18,.,TRBV11-2,TRBJ2-7,few,TGTGCCAGCAGCTTAGTTCGTATCCTAGCCCCAAGCTCCTACGAGCAGTACTTC,CASSLVRILAPSSYEQYF
13,.,TRBV6-1,TRBJ2-7,.,TGTGCCAGCAGGACCTCAGCCAACTACGAGCAGTACTTC,CASRTSANYEQYF
16,TRBD1,TRBV5-1,TRBJ1-4,.,TGCGCCAGCAGCTCAAAGACAGGGGCAACTAATGAAAAACTGTTTTTT,CASSSKTGATNEKLFF
13,.,TRBV7-6,TRBJ2-7,few,TGTGCCAGCAGCTTAGTTTCCAGGGACGAGCAGTACTTC,CASSLVSRDEQYF
14,TRBD1,TRBV12-3/TRBV12-4,TRBJ1-5,.,TGTGCCAGCGGGGACAGGGGATTAGATCAGCCCCAGCATTTT,CASGDRGLDQPQHF
14,.,TRBV14,TRBJ2-5,few,TGTGCCAGCAGCCAATTAAGGGACCAAGAGACCCAGTACTTC,CASSQLRDQETQYF
14,TRBD2,TRBV11-3,TRBJ2-3,.,TGTGCCAGCAGCTCGATGACTAGCTCAAATACGCAGTATTTT,CASSSMTSSNTQYF
14,.,TRBV29-1,TRBJ2-1,.,TGCAGCGTTCGCGAGTCTAGTCGCTACAATGAGCAGTTCTTC,CSVRESSRYNEQFF
13,.,TRBV6-4,TRBJ1-2,few,TGTGCCAGCAGAGAACAGGGAGGCTATGGCTACACCTTC,CASREQGGYGYTF
14,TRBD2,TRBV25-1,TRBJ2-1,.,TGTGCCAGCAGTACGACTAGCGGGAGCGGTGAGCAGTTCTTC,CASSTTSGSGEQFF
18,.,TRBV5-1,TRBJ2-2,.,TGCGCCAGCAGATATGGGTGGTTGGCAGGGTCGAACACCGGGGAGCTGTTTTTT,CASRYGWLAGSNTGELFF
16,TRBD2,TRBV7-3,TRBJ2-3,few,TGTGCCAGCAGCTTAAAACTAGCGGGAGGGCAAGATACGCAGTATTTT,CASSLKLAGGQDTQYF
12,.,TRBV20-1,TRBJ2-7,few,TGCAGTGCTACCGAGACCGGAAGAGAGCAGTACTTC,CSATETGREQYF
15,.,TRBV20-1,TRBJ1-5,.,TGCAGTGCTAGAGAAGGGAGGAGGGGTAATCAGCCCCAGCATTTT,CSAREGRRGNQPQHF